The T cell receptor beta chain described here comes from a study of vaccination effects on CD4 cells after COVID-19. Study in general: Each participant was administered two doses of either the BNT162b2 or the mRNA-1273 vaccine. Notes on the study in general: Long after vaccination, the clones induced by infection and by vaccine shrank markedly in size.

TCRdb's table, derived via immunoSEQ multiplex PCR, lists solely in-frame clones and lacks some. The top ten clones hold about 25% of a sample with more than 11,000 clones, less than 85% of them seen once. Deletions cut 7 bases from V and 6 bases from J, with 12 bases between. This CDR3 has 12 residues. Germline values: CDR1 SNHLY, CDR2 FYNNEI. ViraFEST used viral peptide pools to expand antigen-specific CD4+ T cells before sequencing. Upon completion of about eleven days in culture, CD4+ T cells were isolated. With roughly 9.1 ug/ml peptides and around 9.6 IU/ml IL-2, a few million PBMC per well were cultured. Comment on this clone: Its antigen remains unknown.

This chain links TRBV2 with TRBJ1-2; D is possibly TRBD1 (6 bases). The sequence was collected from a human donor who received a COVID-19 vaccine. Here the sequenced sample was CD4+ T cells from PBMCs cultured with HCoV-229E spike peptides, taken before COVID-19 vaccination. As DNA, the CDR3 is TGTGCCAGCACCAAACAGGGAAATGGCTACACCTTC. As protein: CASTKQGNGYTF.